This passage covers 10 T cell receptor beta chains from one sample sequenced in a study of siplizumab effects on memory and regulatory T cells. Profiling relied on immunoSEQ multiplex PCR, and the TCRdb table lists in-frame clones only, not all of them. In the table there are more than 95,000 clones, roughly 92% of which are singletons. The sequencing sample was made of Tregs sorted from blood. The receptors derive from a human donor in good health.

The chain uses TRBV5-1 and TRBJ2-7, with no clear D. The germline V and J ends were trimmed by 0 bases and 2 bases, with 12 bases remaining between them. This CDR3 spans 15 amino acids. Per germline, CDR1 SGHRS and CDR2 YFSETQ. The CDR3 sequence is CASSLAAAGTYEQYF. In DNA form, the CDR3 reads TGCGCCAGCAGCTTGGCGGCAGCCGGCACCTACGAGCAGTACTTC.

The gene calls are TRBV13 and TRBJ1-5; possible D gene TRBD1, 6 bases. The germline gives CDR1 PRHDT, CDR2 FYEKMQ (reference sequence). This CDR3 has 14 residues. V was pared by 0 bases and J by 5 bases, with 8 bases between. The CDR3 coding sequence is TGTGCCAGCAGCTTAGGGCAGGGGTATCAGCCCCAGCATTTT. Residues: CASSLGQGYQPQHF.

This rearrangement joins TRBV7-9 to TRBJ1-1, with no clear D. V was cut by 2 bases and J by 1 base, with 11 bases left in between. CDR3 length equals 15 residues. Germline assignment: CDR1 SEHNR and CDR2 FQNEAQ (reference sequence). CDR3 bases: TGTGCCAGCAGCTTATGGTTACAGCCGAACACTGAAGCTTTCTTT. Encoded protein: CASSLWLQPNTEAFF.

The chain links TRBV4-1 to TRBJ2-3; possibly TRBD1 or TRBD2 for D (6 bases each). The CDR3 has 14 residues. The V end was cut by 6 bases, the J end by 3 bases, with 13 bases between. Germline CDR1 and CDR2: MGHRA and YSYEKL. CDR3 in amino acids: CASSLGGRTDTQYF. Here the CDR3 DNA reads TGCGCCAGCAGTCTTGGGGGGCGGACAGATACGCAGTATTTT.

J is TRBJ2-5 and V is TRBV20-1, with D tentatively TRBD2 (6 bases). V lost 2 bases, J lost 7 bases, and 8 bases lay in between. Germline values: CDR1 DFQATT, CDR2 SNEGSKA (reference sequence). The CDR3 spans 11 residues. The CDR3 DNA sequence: TGCAGTGCTAGACTGGGGGGGACCCAGTACTTC. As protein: CSARLGGTQYF.

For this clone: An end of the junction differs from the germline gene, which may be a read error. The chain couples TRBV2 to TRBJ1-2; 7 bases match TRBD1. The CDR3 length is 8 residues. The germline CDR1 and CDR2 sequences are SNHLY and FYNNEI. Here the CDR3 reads CASGGQLF. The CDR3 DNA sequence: TGTGCCAGCGGGGGACAGCTCTTC.

The CDR3 DNA reads TGTGCCAGCAGCCCGGGTGGGAGCGGGACTTCCTACGAGCAGTACTTC. Translated: CASSPGGSGTSYEQYF. The gene calls are TRBV9 and TRBJ2-7; 7 bases match TRBD2. Per the germline V gene, CDR1 is SGDLS and CDR2 is YYNGEE. CDR3 length equals 16 residues. J lost 1 base, V lost 4 bases, and 11 bases had no gene match.

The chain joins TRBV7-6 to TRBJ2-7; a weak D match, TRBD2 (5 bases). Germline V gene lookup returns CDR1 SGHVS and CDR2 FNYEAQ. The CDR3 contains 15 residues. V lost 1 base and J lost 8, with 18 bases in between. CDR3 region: CASSLDGSEVGQQYF. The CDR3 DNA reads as TGTGCCAGCAGCTTAGATGGTAGCGAGGTAGGGCAGCAGTACTTC.

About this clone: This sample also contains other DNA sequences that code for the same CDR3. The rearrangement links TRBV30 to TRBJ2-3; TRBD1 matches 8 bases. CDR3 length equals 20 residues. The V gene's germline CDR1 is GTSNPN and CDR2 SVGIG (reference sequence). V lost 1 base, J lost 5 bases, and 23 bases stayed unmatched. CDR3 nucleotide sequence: TGTGCCTGGAGTGAAGTCGAAAATTACCGGGGACAGGCAGGTAGAGATACGCAGTATTTT. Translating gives CAWSEVENYRGQAGRDTQYF.

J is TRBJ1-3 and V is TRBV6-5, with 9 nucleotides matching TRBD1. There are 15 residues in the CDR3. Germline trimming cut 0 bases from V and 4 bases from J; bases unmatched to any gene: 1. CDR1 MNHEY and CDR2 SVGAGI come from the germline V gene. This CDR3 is CASSYSGTGGNTIYF. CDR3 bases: TGTGCCAGCAGTTACTCAGGGACAGGGGGAAACACCATATATTTT.